This T cell receptor beta chain was sequenced during a study of cytomegalovirus exposure and HLA in healthy donors. The PCR had 60 Vbeta and 13 Jbeta primers. Profiled with immunoSEQ multiplex PCR; TCRdb holds only in-frame clones, not every one. This table holds about 220,000 clones, over 70% found once. As regards this clone: Its antigen is currently unknown.

General study points: The productive fraction for most TCR beta V segments was about 90% or about 30% in an earlier analysis.

The CDR3 sequence is 13 residues long. Trimming removed 6 bases at V and 6 bases at J, with 12 bases between. Germline CDR1 SNHLY, CDR2 FYNNEI. The chain uses TRBV2 and TRBJ1-5, with D perhaps TRBD1 (5 bases). The TCR comes from a boy aged 2 to 9 in good health and CMV-seronegative. The sequencing input was PBMCs. In DNA, the CDR3 is TGTGCCAGCAGACCCAGGGAAGGTCAGCCCCAGCATTTT. This gives the protein CASRPREGQPQHF.